These 16 T cell receptor beta chains originate from one sample sequenced in a study of cytomegalovirus exposure and HLA in healthy donors. PCR amplification relied on 60 Vbeta primers (plus 13 Jbeta primers). This table comes from immunoSEQ multiplex PCR, and its TCRdb copy is limited to in-frame clones, with some not included. In the table there are roughly 200,000 clones, around three quarters of which are singletons. Sequencing was done on a sample of PBMCs. Receptor source: a man aged 25-40 years in good health and CMV-seronegative.

The rearrangement uses TRBV5-1 and TRBJ2-5; D is possibly TRBD2 (6 bases). The CDR3 consists of 14 residues. Germline V lookup: CDR1 SGHRS, CDR2 YFSETQ. The V and J ends lost 0 bases and 1 base respectively, with 7 bases between them. DNA of the CDR3: TGCGCCAGCAGCTTGGCCGGGAGCCAAGAGACCCAGTACTTC. Translated: CASSLAGSQETQYF.

This clone turned up a few times. The J gene is TRBJ2-3, the V gene TRBV29-1; unclear D gene. V was clipped by 7 bases and J by 2 bases, with 10 bases between them. The CDR3 sequence is 12 residues long. Germline CDR1 and CDR2: SQVTM and ANQGSEA. The CDR3 region has the DNA TGCAGCGCCCGACTTACCACAGATACGCAGTATTTT. It codes for CSARLTTDTQYF.

The J gene is TRBJ2-3, the V gene TRBV7-3; TRBD2 is a possible D gene (6 bases). The length of the CDR3 is 16 residues. Trimming took 2 bases from V and 0 from J, leaving 12 bases between them. CDR1 is SGHTA and CDR2 is FQGTGA in the germline V gene. The CDR3 here is CASSLGGAPSTDTQYF. In DNA, the CDR3 is TGTGCCAGCAGCTTAGGAGGGGCACCTAGCACAGATACGCAGTATTTT.

This chain connects TRBV9 to TRBJ2-5, with 13 bases fitting TRBD2. The V gene end was trimmed by 3 bases and the J gene end by 5 bases; junction bases not matched to a gene: 25. Germline CDR1 reads SGDLS; CDR2 reads YYNGEE. The CDR3 sequence is 22 residues long. The CDR3: CASSDNRGLQLAGGCTRETQYF. The CDR3 bases are TGTGCCAGCAGCGACAACAGGGGACTTCAACTAGCGGGAGGGTGTACGCGCGAGACCCAGTACTTC.

The chain recombines TRBV29-1 with TRBJ1-2; TRBD1 aligns across 7 bases. The CDR3 loop spans 15 amino acids. With V trimmed by 5 bases and J by 1 base, 10 bases remained unmatched. The germline CDR1 and CDR2 sequences are SQVTM and ANQGSEA. CDR3 loop: CSVNDRETFNYGYTF. The CDR3 DNA reads as TGCAGCGTTAACGACAGGGAAACCTTTAACTATGGCTACACCTTC.

This clone was picked up a small number of times. The J gene is TRBJ2-1, the V gene TRBV6-1; TRBD1 aligns across 8 bases. CDR3 length: 15 amino acids. The ends lost 4 bases at V and 8 bases at J; junction bases unmatched: 10. Germline V gene lookup returns CDR1 MNHNS and CDR2 SASEGT. Written as DNA, the CDR3 is TGTGCCAGCAGTGGAGCCCCGGGACAGGACTATGAGCAGTTCTTC. The encoded protein is CASSGAPGQDYEQFF.

V and J are TRBV30 and TRBJ2-2, with 10 bases identical to TRBD1. J lost 4 bases, V lost 3 bases, and 17 bases had no gene match. In germline, CDR1 is GTSNPN, CDR2 SVGIG (reference sequence). This CDR3 region has 19 residues. The CDR3 bases are TGTGCCTGGAGCCCAAGGGGGACAGGGGAGATAGATGTCACCGGGGAGCTGTTTTTT. This codes for CAWSPRGTGEIDVTGELFF.

The chain is built from TRBV7-3 and TRBJ2-7, with 7 bases matching TRBD2. J gave up 7 bases and V 5 bases, and 5 bases lay outside the gene matches. Germline V gene data show CDR1 as SGHTA and CDR2 as FQGTGA. The CDR3 covers 12 residues. The CDR3 spells CASSPPGGEQYF. CDR3 sequence (DNA): TGTGCCAGCAGCCCACCGGGGGGAGAGCAGTACTTC.

The chain joins TRBV6-6 to TRBJ2-7; no definite D call. The CDR3 has 15 amino acids. Germline loops: CDR1 MNHNY, CDR2 SVGAGI (reference sequence). Trimming removed 10 bases from V and 1 base from J, with 20 bases in between. The CDR3 region has the DNA TGTGCCACCAGGCCTACCGGCGGTTTTTCCTACGAGCAGTACTTC. Translation gives CATRPTGGFSYEQYF.

This chain connects TRBV18 to TRBJ1-4; tentative D call: TRBD1 (6 bases). With 0 bases removed from V and 6 bases from J, the gap between germline ends came to 11 bases. This CDR3 has 15 amino acids. From germline, CDR1 is KGHSH and CDR2 LQKENI. The CDR3: CASSPPGTGYEKLFF. CDR3 bases: TGTGCCAGCTCACCACCGGGAACAGGGTATGAAAAACTGTTTTTT.

The V call is TRBV5-5, the J call TRBJ1-2; D gene ambiguous. The germline V gene has CDR1 SGHKS and CDR2 YYEKEE (reference sequence). Trimming removed 5 bases from V and 4 bases from J, with 9 bases in between. This CDR3 has 12 amino acids. The CDR3 spells CASSQAVYGYTF. DNA of the CDR3: TGTGCCAGCAGTCAGGCAGTCTATGGCTACACCTTC.

The chain joins TRBV7-9 to TRBJ1-2; no firm D call. CDR1 and CDR2 (germline): SEHNR, FQNEAQ (reference sequence). V lost 7 bases and J lost 3, with 15 bases in between. The CDR3 is 14 amino acids. The DNA for the CDR3 is TGTGCCAGCACCCGAAACGGAGTCTACTATGGCTACACCTTC. Translated, it gives CASTRNGVYYGYTF.

The chain combines TRBV5-6 with TRBJ2-5; D call uncertain. The J call may not be correct, given that the DNA end is closer to TRBJ2-7. CDR3 size: 14 residues. The germline gives CDR1 SGHDT, CDR2 YYEEEE. For the CDR3, the DNA is TGTGCCAGCAGCTTGGTCAGACTCTCCTACGAGCAGTACTTC. Its protein is CASSLVRLSYEQYF.

This chain joins TRBV30 and TRBJ2-1, with 7 bases lining up with TRBD2. Germline CDR1 GTSNPN, CDR2 SVGIG (reference sequence). The CDR3 is made up of 15 amino acids. Unmatched junction bases numbered 5, after V lost 2 bases and J lost 1 base. CDR3 amino acids: CAWSRERGSYNEQFF. In nucleotides, the CDR3 is TGTGCCTGGAGTAGGGAGCGGGGTTCCTACAATGAGCAGTTCTTC.

The chain uses TRBV28 and TRBJ1-5; TRBD1 agrees at 8 bases. Germline lookup yields CDR1 MDHEN and CDR2 SYDVKM. The junction had 7 bases not matched to a gene; V was cut back by 6 bases and J by 6 bases. The CDR3 contains 14 residues. The DNA for the CDR3 is TGTGCCAGCAGGGCAACAGGGGGAGGTCAGCCCCAGCATTTT. It translates to CASRATGGGQPQHF.

The rearrangement uses TRBV27 and TRBJ2-3; 8 bases map to TRBD1. V gave up 10 bases and J gave up 0 bases; unmatched junction bases: 18. The germline gives CDR1 MNHEY, CDR2 SMNVEV (reference sequence). The CDR3 is 18 residues long. In DNA, the CDR3 is TGTGCCACCCGGTCAGGGGGCGCTCTGGTGAAAAGCACAGATACGCAGTATTTT. It codes for CATRSGGALVKSTDTQYF.